Here is one TCR beta chain with its context. Its matching antigen is unknown. This sample is part of a study of response to subunit inactivated influenza vaccine. TCRdb analysed the RT-PCR reads with MiXCR anew, one entry per CDR3 protein. The sample records approximately 490,000 distinct CDR3 sequences, roughly 7.6% being singletons. CDR3 size: 13 residues. The V and J ends lost 8 bases and 3 bases respectively, with 14 bases between them. Study results and caveats: After each seasonal influenza vaccination, few new T cells are recruited, the authors suggested.

The sequencing here drew on PBMCs from blood, taken 23 to 25 months after vaccination. The chain carries TRBV12-3 or TRBV12-4 and TRBJ2-7, with D uncertain. This TCR derives from a man between 50 and 75 years old who received an inactivated influenza vaccine. CDR3 nucleotides: TGTGCCAGCGGTAAGAGTGGATTCTACGAGCAGTACTTC. Residues: CASGKSGFYEQYF.